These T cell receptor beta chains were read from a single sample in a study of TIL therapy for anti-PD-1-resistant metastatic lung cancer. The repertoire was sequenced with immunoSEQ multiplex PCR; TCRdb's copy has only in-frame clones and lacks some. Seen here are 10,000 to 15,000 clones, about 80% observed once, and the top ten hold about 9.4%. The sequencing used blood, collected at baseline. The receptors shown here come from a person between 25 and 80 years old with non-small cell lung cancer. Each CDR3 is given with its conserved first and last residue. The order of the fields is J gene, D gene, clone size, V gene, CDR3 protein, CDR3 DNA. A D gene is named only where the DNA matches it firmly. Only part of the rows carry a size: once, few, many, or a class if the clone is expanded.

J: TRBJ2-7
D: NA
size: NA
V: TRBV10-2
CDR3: CASSHLLSEQYF
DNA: TGCGCCAGCAGCCACCTCCTCTCCGAGCAGTACTTC

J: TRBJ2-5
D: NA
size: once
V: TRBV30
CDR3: CAWSAAQRETQYF
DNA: TGTGCCTGGAGTGCAGCCCAACGGGAGACCCAGTACTTC

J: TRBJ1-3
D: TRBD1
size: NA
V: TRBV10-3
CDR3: CAISGQGPGLAGNTIYF
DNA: TGTGCCATCAGTGGACAGGGCCCCGGGCTTGCTGGAAACACCATATATTTT

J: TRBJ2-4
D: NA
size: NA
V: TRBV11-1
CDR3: CASSMGLAKNIQYF
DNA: TGTGCCAGCAGCATGGGATTAGCCAAAAACATTCAGTACTTC

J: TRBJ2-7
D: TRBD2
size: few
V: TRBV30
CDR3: CAWSPWGGRAGEQYF
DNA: TGTGCCTGGAGTCCGTGGGGCGGGAGGGCCGGCGAGCAGTACTTC

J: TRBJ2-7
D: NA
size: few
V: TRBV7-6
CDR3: CASSLNRENEQYF
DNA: TGTGCCAGCAGCTTAAACCGGGAAAACGAGCAGTACTTC

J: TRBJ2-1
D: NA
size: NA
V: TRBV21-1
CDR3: CASSRDFHNEQFF
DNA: TGTGCCAGCAGCCGGGACTTCCACAATGAGCAGTTCTTC

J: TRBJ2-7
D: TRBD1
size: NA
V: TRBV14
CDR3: CASSQADRSYEQYF
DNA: TGTGCCAGCAGCCAAGCGGACAGGTCCTACGAGCAGTACTTC

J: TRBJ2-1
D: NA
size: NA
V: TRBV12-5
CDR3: CASGSSGSYNEQFF
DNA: TGTGCTAGTGGTTCGAGTGGCTCCTACAATGAGCAGTTCTTC

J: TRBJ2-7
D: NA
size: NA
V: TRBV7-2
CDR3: CASSFTSDRAYEQYF
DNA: TGTGCCAGCAGCTTTACATCTGACCGAGCCTACGAGCAGTACTTC

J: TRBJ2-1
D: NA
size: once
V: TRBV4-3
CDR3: CASSQDHPSYEQFF
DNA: TGCGCCAGCAGCCAAGATCATCCCTCCTATGAGCAGTTCTTC

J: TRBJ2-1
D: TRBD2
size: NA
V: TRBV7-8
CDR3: CASSRKPTSGRNNEQFF
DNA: TGTGCCAGCAGCCGCAAACCGACTAGCGGCAGGAACAATGAGCAGTTCTTC

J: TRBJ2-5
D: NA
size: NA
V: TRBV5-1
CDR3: CASSLMGLGQETQYF
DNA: TGCGCCAGCAGCTTGATGGGCTTAGGTCAAGAGACCCAGTACTTC

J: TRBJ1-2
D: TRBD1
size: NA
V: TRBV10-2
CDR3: CASSPPLDREGYTF
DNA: TGCGCCAGCAGCCCCCCTCTTGACAGGGAAGGCTACACCTTC

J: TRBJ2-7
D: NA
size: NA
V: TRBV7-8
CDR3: CASSLGNSGYEQYF
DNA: TGTGCCAGCAGCTTAGGTAATAGCGGCTACGAGCAGTACTTC

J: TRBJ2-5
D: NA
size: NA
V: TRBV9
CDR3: CASSVGGRLQETQYF
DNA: TGTGCCAGCAGCGTAGGTGGGAGACTCCAGGAGACCCAGTACTTC

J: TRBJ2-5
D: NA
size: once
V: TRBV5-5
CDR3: CASSLGSGQETQYF
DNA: TGTGCCAGCAGCTTGGGGTCGGGCCAAGAGACCCAGTACTTC

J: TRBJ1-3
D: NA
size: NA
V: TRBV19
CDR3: CASSRQTGSGNTIYF
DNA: TGTGCCAGTTCTAGACAGACCGGCTCTGGAAACACCATATATTTT

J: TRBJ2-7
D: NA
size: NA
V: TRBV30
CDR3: CAWSGDSYEQYF
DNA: TGTGCCTGGAGCGGTGACAGCTACGAGCAGTACTTC

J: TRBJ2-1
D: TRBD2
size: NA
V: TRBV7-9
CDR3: CASSSMTSGSQQFF
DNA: TGTGCCAGCAGCTCGATGACTAGCGGGAGCCAGCAGTTCTTC

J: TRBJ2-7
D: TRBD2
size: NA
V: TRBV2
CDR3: CASLPGLAAYEQYF
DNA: TGTGCCAGCCTGCCCGGTCTAGCGGCCTACGAGCAGTACTTC

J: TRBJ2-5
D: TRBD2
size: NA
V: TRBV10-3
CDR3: CAISDRTSGLETQYF
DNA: TGTGCCATCAGTGACAGGACTAGCGGGTTAGAGACCCAGTACTTC

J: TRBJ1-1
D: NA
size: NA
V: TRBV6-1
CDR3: CASRTLIKGEAFF
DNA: TGTGCCAGCAGGACCCTCATCAAGGGTGAAGCTTTCTTT

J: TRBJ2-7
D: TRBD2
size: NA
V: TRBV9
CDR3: CASSPASGRAGVGEQYF
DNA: TGTGCCAGCAGCCCAGCCAGCGGGAGGGCCGGGGTCGGGGAGCAGTACTTC

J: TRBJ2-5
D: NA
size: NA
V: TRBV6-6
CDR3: CASSYWASAETQYF
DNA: TGTGCCAGCAGTTACTGGGCTAGCGCAGAGACCCAGTACTTC

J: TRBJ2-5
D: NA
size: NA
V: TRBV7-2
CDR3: CASSPGQFQETQYF
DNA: TGTGCCAGCAGCCCCGGACAGTTCCAAGAGACCCAGTACTTC

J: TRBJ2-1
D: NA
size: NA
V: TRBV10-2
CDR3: CASSGYFEQFF
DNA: TGCGCCAGCAGTGGCTACTTTGAGCAGTTCTTC

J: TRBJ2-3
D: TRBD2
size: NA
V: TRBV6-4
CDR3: CASSDQSGRGTDTQYF
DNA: TGTGCCAGCAGTGACCAAAGCGGGAGAGGCACAGATACGCAGTATTTT

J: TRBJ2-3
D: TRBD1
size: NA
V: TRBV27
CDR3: CASSFRTGSKITDTQYF
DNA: TGTGCCAGCAGTTTCCGGACAGGGTCAAAGATCACAGATACGCAGTATTTT

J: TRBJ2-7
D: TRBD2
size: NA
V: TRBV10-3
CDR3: CAIRTSGLYEQYF
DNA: TGTGCCATCAGAACTAGCGGCCTCTACGAGCAGTACTTC

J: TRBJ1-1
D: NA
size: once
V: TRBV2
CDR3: CASSYMNTEAFF
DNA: TGTGCCAGCAGTTACATGAACACTGAAGCTTTCTTT

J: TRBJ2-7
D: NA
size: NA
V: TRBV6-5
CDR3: CASSPFLIYEQYF
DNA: TGTGCCAGCAGCCCGTTCCTCATCTACGAGCAGTACTTC

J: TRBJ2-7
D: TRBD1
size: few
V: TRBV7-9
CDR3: CASSRGQGVVYEQYF
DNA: TGTGCCAGCAGCCGGGGACAGGGGGTAGTCTACGAGCAGTACTTC

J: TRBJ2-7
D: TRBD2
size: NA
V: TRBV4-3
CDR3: CASSQDGVAGDEQYF
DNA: TGCGCCAGCAGCCAAGATGGGGTAGCGGGGGATGAGCAGTACTTC

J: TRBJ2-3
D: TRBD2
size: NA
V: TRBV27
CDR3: CASSLGWGLASGGDTDTQYF
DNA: TGTGCCAGCAGTTTGGGTTGGGGCTTGGCTAGCGGAGGGGACACAGATACGCAGTATTTT

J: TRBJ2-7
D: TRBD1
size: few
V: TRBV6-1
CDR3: CASSAGQGRTYEQYF
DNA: TGTGCCAGCAGTGCCGGACAGGGGAGGACCTACGAGCAGTACTTC

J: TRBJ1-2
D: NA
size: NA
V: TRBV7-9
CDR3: CASSLSVDGYTF
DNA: TGTGCCAGCAGCTTATCTGTCGATGGCTACACCTTC

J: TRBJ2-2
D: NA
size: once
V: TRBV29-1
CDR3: CSVEEETGELFF
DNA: TGCAGCGTTGAGGAGGAAACCGGGGAGCTGTTTTTT

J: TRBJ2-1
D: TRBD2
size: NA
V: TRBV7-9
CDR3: CASSGWRERGSYNEQFF
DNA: TGTGCCAGCAGCGGGTGGCGGGAGCGGGGCTCCTACAATGAGCAGTTCTTC

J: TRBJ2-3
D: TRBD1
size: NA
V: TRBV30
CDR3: CASTGRAGGADTQYF
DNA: TGTGCCTCGACAGGGCGAGCCGGCGGAGCAGATACGCAGTATTTT

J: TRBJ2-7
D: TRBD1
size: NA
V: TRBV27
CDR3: CASRSPGQTYEQYF
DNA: TGTGCCAGCAGGAGTCCGGGACAGACATACGAGCAGTACTTC

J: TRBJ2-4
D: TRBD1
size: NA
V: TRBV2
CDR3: CASRGGQGWVAKNIQYF
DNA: TGTGCCAGCAGGGGCGGACAGGGATGGGTTGCCAAAAACATTCAGTACTTC

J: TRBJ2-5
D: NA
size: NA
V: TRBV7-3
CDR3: CASSLNPSQETQYF
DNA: TGTGCCAGCAGCTTAAATCCCAGCCAAGAGACCCAGTACTTC

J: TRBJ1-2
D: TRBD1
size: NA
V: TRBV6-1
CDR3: CASSGAGGFYGYTF
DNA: TGTGCCAGCAGTGGGGCAGGGGGCTTCTATGGCTACACCTTC

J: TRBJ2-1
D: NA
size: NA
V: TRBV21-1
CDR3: CARERDREGNEQFF
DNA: TGTGCCAGGGAGAGGGACAGGGAGGGGAATGAGCAGTTCTTC

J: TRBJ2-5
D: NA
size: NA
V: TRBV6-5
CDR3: CASSYNQAQETQYF
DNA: TGTGCCAGCAGTTATAATCAAGCCCAAGAGACCCAGTACTTC

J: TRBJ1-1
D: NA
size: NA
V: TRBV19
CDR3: CASSDPSMAQKAFF
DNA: TGTGCCAGTAGCGACCCTTCGATGGCGCAAAAAGCTTTCTTT

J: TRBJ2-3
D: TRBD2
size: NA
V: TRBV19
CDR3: CASSPGTSPSGEQYF
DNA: TGTGCCAGTAGCCCCGGGACTAGCCCGTCCGGGGAGCAGTATTTT

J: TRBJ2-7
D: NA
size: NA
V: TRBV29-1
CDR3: CSVEGPPLQQYF
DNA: TGCAGCGTTGAAGGGCCTCCTCTACAGCAGTACTTC

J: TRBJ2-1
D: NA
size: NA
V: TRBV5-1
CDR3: CASSLAPGRVYNEQFF
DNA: TGCGCCAGCAGCTTGGCCCCGGGCAGGGTTTACAATGAGCAGTTCTTC

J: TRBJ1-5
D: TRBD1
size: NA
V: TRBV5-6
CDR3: CASSRTGSNQPQHF
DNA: TGTGCCAGCAGCCGGACAGGGAGCAATCAGCCCCAGCATTTT

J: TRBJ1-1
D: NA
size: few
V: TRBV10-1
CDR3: CASSVSGGPAPEAFF
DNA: TGCGCCAGCAGTGTCTCGGGGGGGCCGGCTCCTGAAGCTTTCTTT

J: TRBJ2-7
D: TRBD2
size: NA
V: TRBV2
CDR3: CASSVSGRYEQYF
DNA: TGTGCCAGCAGTGTCAGCGGGAGGTACGAGCAGTACTTC

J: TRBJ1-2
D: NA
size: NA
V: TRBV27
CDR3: CASSFSRGEGYGYTF
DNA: TGTGCCAGCAGTTTTAGTAGGGGCGAGGGGTATGGCTACACCTTC